The 27 T cell receptor beta chains below come from one sample, sequenced in a study of human T cells and chemical hapten exposure. Time point in this sample: pre-sensitization, week 0. Specified treatment: therapeutic diphenylcyclopropenone sensitization with weekly scalp DPC. Via MiXCR, TCRdb re-called the RACE reads, giving one row per CDR3 protein. This sample has about 380,000 distinct CDR3 sequences, with approximately 5% found just once. The sample here was whole blood, taken in connection with sensitization to the hapten diphenylcyclopropenone (DPC). These receptors were taken from a woman between 45 and 60 years old with alopecia areata. Some clones in this sample may be carry-over from other donors' samples.

The chain employs TRBV7-3 and TRBJ1-6, with a tentative D call TRBD1 (5 bases). Trimming removed 0 bases at V and 7 bases at J, with 16 bases between. The germline gives CDR1 SGHTA, CDR2 FQGTGA. This CDR3 comprises 17 residues. DNA of the CDR3: TGTGCCAGCAGCTTAACGGCAGTGCCGGGGCCAAATTCACCCCTCCACTTT. Protein sequence: CASSLTAVPGPNSPLHF. Filled out from reference TRBV7-3 and TRBJ1-6, the complete variable domain reads GAGVSQTPSNKVTEKGKYVELRCDPISGHTALYWYRQSLGQGPEFLIYFQGTGAADDSGLPNDRFFAVRPEGSVSTLKIQRTERGDSAVYLCASSLTAVPGPNSPLHFGNGTRLTVT.

The table lists this clonotype with a few counts. The chain combines TRBV9 with TRBJ2-2; possible D gene TRBD2, 5 bases. The length of the CDR3 is 14 residues. V was trimmed by 0 bases and J by 4 bases, leaving 7 bases between them. Per germline, CDR1 SGDLS and CDR2 YYNGEE. The CDR3 sequence is CASSVVAGTGELFF. The CDR3 DNA reads TGTGCCAGCAGCGTAGTGGCGGGCACCGGGGAGCTGTTTTTT.

This clonotype has more than one count but fewer than ten. The genes are TRBV25-1 and TRBJ2-3; D is ambiguous. Germline CDR1 is MGHDK and CDR2 is SYGVNS. V was shortened by 7 bases and J by 6 bases, with 5 bases between the two germline ends. This CDR3 contains 10 residues. In DNA form, the CDR3 reads TGTGCCAGCAAGGAGGATACGCAGTATTTT. Translating gives CASKEDTQYF.

This clonotype was observed many times. The V call is TRBV12-3 or TRBV12-4, the J call TRBJ2-7; TRBD2 is a possible D gene (5 bases). This CDR3 contains 13 residues. Trimming took 1 base from V and 4 from J, leaving 8 bases between them. CDR3 DNA: TGTGCCAGCAGTTTAGGGACGGGATACGAGCAGTACTTC. Protein product: CASSLGTGYEQYF.

The chain is built from TRBV20-1 and TRBJ1-5; 7 bases are a match to TRBD1. The germline CDR1 and CDR2 sequences are DFQATT and SNEGSKA (reference sequence). Trimming cost V 1 base and J 3 bases; bases outside gene matches: 12. The CDR3 extends over 17 amino acids. This CDR3 reads CSARVLGGQNNNQPQHF. The DNA for the CDR3 is TGCAGTGCTAGAGTTCTGGGGGGACAGAATAACAATCAGCCCCAGCATTTT.

The chain has TRBV4-1 and TRBJ1-1; D is unclear. Looked up from germline, CDR1 is MGHRA and CDR2 is YSYEKL. The V and J ends lost 1 base and 1 base respectively, with 19 bases between them. This CDR3 spans 18 amino acids. The CDR3 DNA reads as TGCGCCAGCAGCCAAGGTCCCGCAGGTAGAGAGGCGAACACTGAAGCTTTCTTT. Translated, it gives CASSQGPAGREANTEAFF.

The chain couples TRBV7-8 to TRBJ1-2; weak D call: TRBD1 (5 bases). Trimming stripped 1 base from V and 0 bases from J, with 12 bases between. CDR1 SGHVS and CDR2 FQNEAQ come from the germline V gene. The length of the CDR3 is 16 residues. The CDR3 region has the DNA TGTGCCAGCAGCTTAGTGGCCCGGACAACTAACTATGGCTACACCTTC. Protein: CASSLVARTTNYGYTF. The variable domain in full, completed from reference TRBV7-8 and TRBJ1-2, reads GAGVSQSPRYKVAKRGQDVALRCDPISGHVSLFWYQQALGQGPEFLTYFQNEAQLDKSGLPSDRFFAERPEGSVSTLKIQRTQQEDSAVYLCASSLVARTTNYGYTFGSGTRLTVV.

The CDR3, as DNA: TGTGCCACCAGTGATCAGGACAGGGTCTATGGCTACACCTTC. Its translation is CATSDQDRVYGYTF. The chain links TRBV24-1 to TRBJ1-2, with 8 nucleotides matching TRBD1. J was trimmed by 4 bases and V by 3 bases; bases with no gene match: 3. Germline loops: CDR1 KGHDR, CDR2 SFDVKD. The CDR3 length is 14 residues.

The genes are TRBV29-1 and TRBJ1-4; 7 nucleotides line up with TRBD1. Per the germline V gene, CDR1 is SQVTM and CDR2 is ANQGSEA. Trimming cost V 3 bases and J 4 bases; bases outside gene matches: 5. The CDR3 totals 14 residues. The CDR3 region has the DNA TGCAGCGTTGACCCGACAGGGAATAATGAAAAACTGTTTTTT. Translation gives CSVDPTGNNEKLFF.

This clonotype has only a few counts. The rearrangement links TRBV28 to TRBJ1-2; 7 nucleotides line up with TRBD1. The CDR3 is 13 residues long. The V gene end was trimmed by 7 bases and the J gene end by 8 bases; junction bases not matched to a gene: 10. Looked up from germline, CDR1 is MDHEN and CDR2 is SYDVKM. The CDR3 is CASTHNRGRGYTF. The CDR3 DNA is TGTGCCAGCACCCACAACAGGGGCCGGGGCTACACCTTC.

This chain connects TRBV7-9 to TRBJ1-1; a possible D gene is TRBD1 (5 bases). Germline-derived CDR1 and CDR2 are SEHNR and FQNEAQ (reference sequence). The V end was cut by 4 bases, the J end by 6 bases, with 12 bases between. The CDR3 is 13 residues long. CDR3 sequence: CASSSGRGAEAFF. For the CDR3, the DNA is TGTGCCAGCAGCTCCGGCCGGGGCGCTGAAGCTTTCTTT.

The chain couples TRBV12-3 or TRBV12-4 to TRBJ2-1, with no clear D. The CDR3 has 15 residues. Deletions cut 5 bases from V and 3 bases from J, with 14 bases between. The CDR3 spells CASSPGRLNYNEQFF. The CDR3 nucleotides read TGTGCCAGCAGTCCTGGAAGGCTAAACTACAATGAGCAGTTCTTC.

This clonotype was counted many times. The CDR3 protein is CASSLVQRNYGGYTF. DNA for the CDR3: TGTGCCAGCAGTCTCGTCCAACGAAACTATGGCGGCTACACCTTC. V and J are TRBV12-3 or TRBV12-4 and TRBJ1-2; D not certain. Between the trimmed V and J ends, which lost 5 bases and 8 bases, there was a span of 21 bases. The CDR3 consists of 15 residues.

This clonotype was seen more than once but under ten times. The V and J genes are TRBV29-1 and TRBJ2-3; D is perhaps TRBD2 (6 bases). The CDR3 loop spans 15 amino acids. Germline CDR1 reads SQVTM; CDR2 reads ANQGSEA. The germline V and J ends were trimmed by 1 base and 2 bases, with 13 bases remaining between them. This chain's CDR3 is CSVEGTGGPTDTQYF. DNA of the CDR3: TGCAGCGTTGAAGGCACCGGGGGACCCACAGATACGCAGTATTTT.

This clonotype was observed many times. The chain has TRBV11-2 and TRBJ2-1; TRBD2 matches 9 bases. CDR1 SGHAT and CDR2 FQNNGV come from the germline V gene. The CDR3 length is 14 residues. Trimming cost V 4 bases and J 7 bases; bases outside gene matches: 5. CDR3 coding DNA: TGTGCCAGCAGCTCTTTGCTAGCGGGGAATGAGCAGTTCTTC. Its protein product is CASSSLLAGNEQFF.

This clonotype came up a few times. The genes are TRBV29-1 and TRBJ2-3, with unresolved D. CDR3 length: 12 amino acids. Per the germline V gene, CDR1 is SQVTM and CDR2 is ANQGSEA. V lost 8 bases to trimming and J lost 0 bases, with 9 bases between them. Written as DNA, the CDR3 is TGCAGCATCCCCGGCAGCACAGATACGCAGTATTTT. As protein: CSIPGSTDTQYF.

This chain links TRBV7-9 with TRBJ2-3, with 7 bases aligning to TRBD1. CDR1 is SEHNR and CDR2 is FQNEAQ in the germline V gene (reference sequence). CDR3 length equals 16 residues. With 3 bases clipped from V and 0 bases from J, the junction kept 6 bases outside the gene matches. In nucleotides, the CDR3 is TGTGCCAGCAGCTTGACAGGGAGCCTTAGCACAGATACGCAGTATTTT. Encoded protein: CASSLTGSLSTDTQYF.

Comments on this clonotype: A much bigger clone sits one base away, suggesting this may be a read error. CDR3 region: CVSSLRSGGNQPQHF. The DNA for the CDR3 is TGTGTCAGCAGTTTAAGATCTGGGGGCAATCAGCCCCAGCATTTT. The gene calls are TRBV12-3 or TRBV12-4 and TRBJ1-5; D not certain. The CDR3 is 15 amino acids.

This rearrangement joins TRBV5-6 to TRBJ2-7, with D possibly being TRBD1 (6 bases). Looked up from germline, CDR1 is SGHDT and CDR2 is YYEEEE. This CDR3 is 13 amino acids long. The germline V and J ends were trimmed by 4 bases and 8 bases, with 16 bases remaining between them. CDR3 sequence: CASSADSGVKQYF. CDR3 DNA: TGTGCCAGCAGCGCGGACAGCGGTGTGAAGCAGTACTTC.

This clonotype was found a few times. The rearrangement joins TRBV20-1 to TRBJ2-1; possibly TRBD1 for D (6 bases). Trimming took off 5 bases at V and 0 bases at J, with 17 bases between the two ends. Germline V gene lookup returns CDR1 DFQATT and CDR2 SNEGSKA (reference sequence). This CDR3 contains 16 residues. The chain's CDR3 is CSAAQGTVSSYNEQFF. CDR3 sequence (DNA): TGCAGTGCTGCTCAGGGGACGGTCAGCTCCTACAATGAGCAGTTCTTC.

This clonotype was observed at least ten times. This chain uses TRBV2 with TRBJ2-7, with 8 bases lining up with TRBD1. J lost 2 bases, V lost 1 base, and 1 base had no gene match. The CDR3 runs 14 residues. Per the germline V gene, CDR1 is SNHLY and CDR2 is FYNNEI. CDR3 in amino acids: CASSEGTGTYEQYF. The CDR3 DNA reads TGTGCCAGCAGTGAAGGGACAGGGACCTACGAGCAGTACTTC. The full variable domain, with the rest looked up from reference TRBV2 and TRBJ2-7, is EPEVTQTPSHQVTQMGQEVILRCVPISNHLYFYWYRQILGQKVEFLVSFYNNEISEKSEIFDDQFSVERPDGSNFTLKIRSTKLEDSAMYFCASSEGTGTYEQYFGPGTRLTVT.

This chain joins TRBV7-9 and TRBJ2-7; the D is unclear. CDR1 is SEHNR and CDR2 is FQNEAQ in the germline V gene (reference sequence). This CDR3 region has 13 residues. Trimming pared 1 base from V and 3 bases from J, leaving 7 bases between. The CDR3 region has the DNA TGTGCCAGCAGCTTAGTCCCGAACTACGAGCAGTACTTC. This translates into CASSLVPNYEQYF. Combining the CDR3 with reference TRBV7-9 and TRBJ2-7 gives the whole variable domain DTGVSQNPRHKITKRGQNVTFRCDPISEHNRLYWYRQTLGQGPEFLTYFQNEAQLEKSRLLSDRFSAERPKGSFSTLEIQRTEQGDSAMYLCASSLVPNYEQYFGPGTRLTVT.

This clonotype was counted many times. This chain joins TRBV29-1 and TRBJ1-2; no definite D call. Looked up from germline, CDR1 is SQVTM and CDR2 is ANQGSEA. V was trimmed by 5 bases and J by 4 bases, leaving 11 bases between them. The CDR3 runs to 12 residues. The CDR3 region has the DNA TGCAGCGTTAACGCGGCAGTCTATGGCTACACCTTC. Its protein is CSVNAAVYGYTF.

This clonotype was picked up a small number of times. V gene TRBV25-1 combines with J gene TRBJ1-5; the D gene is possibly TRBD1 (5 bases). This CDR3 comprises 15 residues. The V gene's germline CDR1 is MGHDK and CDR2 SYGVNS. V was shortened by 4 bases and J by 1 base, with 11 bases between the two germline ends. The CDR3, as DNA: TGTGCCAGCAGTGCCCATGGGGGGAGCAATCAGCCCCAGCATTTT. Its protein product is CASSAHGGSNQPQHF.

Many counts were recorded for this clonotype. V gene TRBV5-1 combines with J gene TRBJ2-7, with D possibly TRBD1 on 6 matching bases. This CDR3 is 13 amino acids long. From germline, CDR1 is SGHRS and CDR2 YFSETQ. The V end lost 6 bases, the J end lost 1 base, and 11 bases lay between the germline ends. The CDR3 reads CASTQTGSYEQYF. The CDR3 DNA reads TGCGCCAGCACCCAGACAGGATCCTACGAGCAGTACTTC.

This chain links TRBV6-1 with TRBJ1-5; 8 bases agree with TRBD1. This CDR3 comprises 19 residues. The junction had 13 bases not matched to a gene; V was cut back by 3 bases and J by 0 bases. Looked up from germline, CDR1 is MNHNS and CDR2 is SASEGT. CDR3 bases: TGTGCCAGCAGTGACGGACAGGGCGACCGCCTTTATAGCAATCAGCCCCAGCATTTT. Translating gives CASSDGQGDRLYSNQPQHF.

This clonotype was observed at least ten times. J is TRBJ2-3 and V is TRBV7-8, with D possibly called TRBD1 or TRBD2 (5 bases each). Germline assignment: CDR1 SGHVS and CDR2 FQNEAQ. Trimming stripped 6 bases from V and 2 bases from J, with 18 bases between. The CDR3 contains 16 residues. This CDR3 reads CASRSSGQRTTDTQYF. In nucleotides, the CDR3 is TGTGCCAGCAGGAGTTCAGGGCAGCGGACCACAGATACGCAGTATTTT.